This is a list of T cell receptor beta chains from one sample in a study of blood T cell repertoires in COVID-19. Assay: immunoSEQ multiplex PCR; the TCRdb copy retains only in-frame clones and omits some. The sample has about 240,000 clones; nearly 90% are singletons. Input material: peripheral blood. Source of these receptors: a woman in her thirties with acute or convalescent COVID-19. CDR3s include the opening cysteine and the closing phenylalanine or tryptophan. Each record gives: J gene, V gene, clone size, CDR3 protein. Rows give clone size only sometimes, using once, few, many, or a class for an expanded clone.

>TRBJ2-3|TRBV19|.
CASSSGTSRRTDTQYF
>TRBJ1-1|TRBV5-1|.
CASSSRQGRLNTEAFF
>TRBJ2-7|TRBV4-2|few
CASSTRGSGPREQYF
>TRBJ2-7|TRBV19|.
CASSIGQGYEQYF
>TRBJ2-1|TRBV5-1|.
CASSLRVLAGGREQFF
>TRBJ1-6|TRBV7-9|.
CASSRDRGSDSPLHF
>TRBJ2-7|TRBV6-2/TRBV6-3|.
CASSSQLTATRIYEQYF
>TRBJ1-4|TRBV7-9|.
CASSLYGRPATNEKLFF
>TRBJ2-3|TRBV7-6|.
CASSLASGGDTQYF
>TRBJ2-2|TRBV19|few
CASSILAGVGTGELFF
>TRBJ2-2|TRBV7-9|.
CASSLARDTGELFF
>TRBJ2-7|TRBV4-3|.
CASSPGLAGAYEQYF
>TRBJ1-3|TRBV7-6|.
CASSLRAGAGNTIYF
>TRBJ2-4|TRBV2|.
CASSEQGVGAKNIQYF
>TRBJ2-3|TRBV2|.
CASRLSDTQYF
>TRBJ2-1|TRBV11-3|.
CASSLVATGRGYNEQFF
>TRBJ1-5|TRBV21-1|.
CASSKDPRGLYSNQPQHF
>TRBJ2-7|TRBV12-5|once
CASGLGRGAKGSSYEQYF
>TRBJ2-7|TRBV27|.
CASSSQGQGYEQYF
>TRBJ2-1|TRBV7-9|.
CASRTGDLNYNEQFF
>TRBJ1-4|TRBV7-9|.
CADSVPAFNEKLFF
>TRBJ1-5|TRBV21-1|.
CASSKPQTGVDENGNQPQHF
>TRBJ1-3|TRBV7-6|.
CASSLALAIGNTIYF
>TRBJ1-4|TRBV6-5|.
CASRPGTGGISELFF
>TRBJ1-3|TRBV7-2|.
CASSSGAGNTIYF
>TRBJ2-5|TRBV10-1|.
CASSHRGETQYF
>TRBJ1-1|TRBV12-3/TRBV12-4|.
CASSGQKVMAFF
>TRBJ2-3|TRBV2|.
CASTPEDWGADTQYF
>TRBJ2-3|TRBV7-8|.
CASSPTAGNTQYF
>TRBJ1-1|TRBV9|once
CASSVVYRVGNTEAFF
>TRBJ1-2|TRBV5-4|once
CASSPPRGRGGYTF